The clone carrying this TCR beta chain was found a few times. The target antigen is unknown. The germline gives CDR1 MDHEN, CDR2 SYDVKM. The ends were cut back, 2 bases at V and 5 bases at J, with 18 bases in the middle. There are 16 residues in the CDR3. This record belongs to a study of shared clonotypes between healthy human individuals. The overall study: Three plates each covered CD4 naive and memory; CD8 naive two, CD8 memory one.

Authors' methods: As immunoSEQ supplied junction-only sequences (without quality scores), filtering differed. Clones were read by immunoSEQ multiplex PCR, and TCRdb kept only the in-frame ones, dropping some. V and J calls and clone size follow that table, whereas D and trimming were derived from the DNA. The sample includes 950,000 to 1,100,000 clones, about 80% of them seen just once. Study-level findings and limits: Generally, naive subsets (rather than memory subsets) showed larger estimated richness. It was the few donors that limited the genetic and exposure-history diversity represented.

This chain uses TRBV28 with TRBJ1-2; the D gene is possibly TRBD1 (5 bases). The sequenced sample was memory CD4+ T cells sorted from blood. As to subset: CD45RA-negative fraction. The sequence derives from a man aged 18-30 years in good health. DNA of the CDR3: TGTGCCAGCAGTTTAATTGGGCAGGGAGGTGGGTATGGCTACACCTTC. It encodes CASSLIGQGGGYGYTF.